A selection of T cell receptor beta chains follows, all from one sample in a study of T cells after yellow fever vaccination. A single record per CDR3 protein comes from TCRdb applying MiXCR to the 5' RACE reads. The sample carries about 300,000 distinct CDR3 sequences, less than 9.5% recorded once. Sequences were derived from CD4+ T cells sorted from PBMCs, sampled 5 days after the yellow fever booster vaccination. Every receptor here comes from a man younger than 35 who received the YFV17D yellow fever vaccine. Each CDR3 is given with its conserved first and last residue. D genes are given only for firm matches.

>TRBJ2-7|TRBV4-1|TRBD1
CASSQATGTAGYEQYF
>TRBJ2-3|TRBV5-1|.
CASSLALRADTQYF
>TRBJ2-6|TRBV5-1|.
CASSLGSPGYGANVLTF
>TRBJ1-5|TRBV6-5|TRBD1
CASSNPPGQGSSSQPQHF
>TRBJ2-2|TRBV4-1|TRBD1
CASSQGQGIAGELFF
>TRBJ1-2|TRBV29-1|TRBD1
CSVRIQGARGYTF
>TRBJ1-5|TRBV5-1|.
CASSSGDGNQPQHF
>TRBJ2-1|TRBV7-2|TRBD2
CASSLVGAGGGNEQFF
>TRBJ2-2|TRBV24-1|TRBD2
CATSASGGHTGELFF
>TRBJ2-5|TRBV5-1|.
CASSGAPRETQYF
>TRBJ1-5|TRBV28|.
CASSLSLRESNQPQHF
>TRBJ2-3|TRBV18|.
CASSPPRTDTQYF
>TRBJ1-2|TRBV5-4|TRBD1
CASRGQADNYGYTF
>TRBJ2-3|TRBV20-1|TRBD2
CSAREFRGGTDTQYF
>TRBJ2-1|TRBV7-2|.
CASSFPGTNEQFF
>TRBJ2-2|TRBV19|TRBD1
CASRHLGQGVFGELFF
>TRBJ2-1|TRBV7-2|TRBD2
CASSSFGTSGGDSYNEQFF
>TRBJ2-7|TRBV12-3/TRBV12-4|TRBD1
CASRTGTGGYEQYF
>TRBJ2-1|TRBV24-1|TRBD2
CATSDPTSGPGDEQFF
>TRBJ1-5|TRBV6-6|.
CASTWAGGNQPQHF
>TRBJ2-5|TRBV12-5|TRBD2
CASGISGARVGTQYF
>TRBJ1-4|TRBV4-1|TRBD1
CASSHPDRVNEKLFF
>TRBJ1-5|TRBV5-1|TRBD1
CASSLGTVGQPQHF
>TRBJ2-1|TRBV11-1|TRBD1
CASSLDTRGIGDEQFF
>TRBJ2-1|TRBV3-1|.
CASSPGGLATNEQFF
>TRBJ2-7|TRBV7-8|.
CASSLSTDYEQYF
>TRBJ1-1|TRBV7-9|.
CASSPLVGGTEAFF
>TRBJ2-3|TRBV19|TRBD2
CASSTGTSGVTDTQYF
>TRBJ1-2|TRBV2|.
CASTSGAASNYGYTF
>TRBJ2-3|TRBV7-9|.
CASSLSSLLSTDTQYF
>TRBJ2-3|TRBV15|TRBD1
CATSAMTGGGNTQYF
>TRBJ1-2|TRBV5-6|.
CASSFSNYGYTF
>TRBJ2-3|TRBV5-1|.
CASSFGQFGTDTQYF
>TRBJ1-1|TRBV5-4|.
CASSLLAGGTEAFF
>TRBJ1-1|TRBV7-8|.
CASSLETTMNTEAFF
>TRBJ1-1|TRBV18|.
CASSDYGTEAFF
>TRBJ2-1|TRBV5-1|TRBD2
CASSPPLLAGGYEQFF
>TRBJ1-4|TRBV4-3|.
CASSQAEGPWEKLFF
>TRBJ2-6|TRBV5-4|.
CASSFLVSGANVLTF
>TRBJ1-1|TRBV7-2|.
CASSPNFGGGEAFF
>TRBJ2-7|TRBV7-8|TRBD1
CASILDRESYEQYF
>TRBJ1-2|TRBV6-2/TRBV6-3|.
CASRRDGSYGYTF
>TRBJ2-5|TRBV6-1|.
CASSESSTKGFETQYF
>TRBJ2-3|TRBV5-1|.
CASSLTPSVTDTQYF
>TRBJ2-5|TRBV5-1|TRBD2
CATCRTSGGGETQYF
>TRBJ1-4|TRBV20-1|TRBD1
CSATTGQYNEKLFF